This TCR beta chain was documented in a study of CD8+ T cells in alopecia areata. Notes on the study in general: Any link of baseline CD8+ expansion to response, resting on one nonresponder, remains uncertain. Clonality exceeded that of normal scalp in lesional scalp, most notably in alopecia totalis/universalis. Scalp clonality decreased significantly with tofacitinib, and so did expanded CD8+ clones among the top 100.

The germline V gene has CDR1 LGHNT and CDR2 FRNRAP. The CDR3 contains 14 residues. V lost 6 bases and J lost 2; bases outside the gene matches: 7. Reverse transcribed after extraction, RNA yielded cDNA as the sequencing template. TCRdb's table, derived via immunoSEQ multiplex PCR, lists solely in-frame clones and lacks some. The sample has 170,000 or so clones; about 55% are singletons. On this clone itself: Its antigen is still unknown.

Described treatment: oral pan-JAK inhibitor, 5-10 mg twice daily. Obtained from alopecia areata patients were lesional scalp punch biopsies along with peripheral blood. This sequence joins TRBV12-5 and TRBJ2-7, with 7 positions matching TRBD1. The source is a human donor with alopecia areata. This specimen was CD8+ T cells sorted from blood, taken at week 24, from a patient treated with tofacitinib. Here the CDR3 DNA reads TGTGCTAGTGGCGAATCCGGGACAGCCTACGAGCAGTACTTC. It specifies CASGESGTAYEQYF.